This T cell receptor (beta chain) comes out of a study of early T cells in non-severe SARS-CoV-2 infection. Across the study: Sequencing was performed on bulk RNA from unsorted whole blood, leaving chains unpaired. General study points: VDJdb matching favored anti-spike CD8 responses, missing private and CD4 specificities.

Tagging with unique molecular identifiers was applied to individual cDNA molecules. TCRdb used MiXCR to reprocess the 5' RACE reads, holding one entry per CDR3 protein. The sample yields roughly 80,000 distinct CDR3 sequences, 16% seen once. Note on this clonotype: Its cognate antigen is unknown.

Germline CDR1 reads SGHVS; CDR2 reads FNYEAQ. This CDR3 has 13 amino acids. The V end was cut by 1 base, the J end by 5 bases, with 5 bases between. Sample: whole blood. The sequence came from an adult who was a healthcare worker with PCR-confirmed SARS-CoV-2 infection or an uninfected control (not recorded which). V is TRBV7-6 and J is TRBJ2-2, with D unclear. The CDR3 protein is CASSLVETGELFF. The CDR3, as DNA: TGTGCCAGCAGCTTAGTGGAAACCGGGGAGCTGTTTTTT.